Below, one TCR beta chain is given with its context. This sample was included in a study of cytomegalovirus exposure and HLA in healthy donors. Some clones are missing from TCRdb's copy, which holds only in-frame ones; the method was immunoSEQ multiplex PCR. The sample has fewer than 200,000 clones, approximately 96% seen once. The CDR3 is 16 amino acids. Germline V gene lookup returns CDR1 SGHRS and CDR2 YFSETQ. The trim removed 2 bases at V and 4 bases at J, leaving 8 bases unmatched. What was sequenced was PBMCs. The TCR originated in a woman between 18 and 30 years old in good health and CMV-seronegative. The chain recombines TRBV5-1 with TRBJ2-2; 7 bases fit TRBD1. The CDR3 bases are TGCGCCAGCAGCTTTACCTCGGGACAGAGCACCGGGGAGCTGTTTTTT. It codes for CASSFTSGQSTGELFF. Full variable domain (remainder filled in from reference TRBV5-1 and TRBJ2-2): KAGVTQTPRYLIKTRGQQVTLSCSPISGHRSVSWYQQTPGQGLQFLFEYFSETQRNKGNFPGRFSGRQFSNSRSEMNVSTLELGDSALYLCASSFTSGQSTGELFFGEGSRLTVL.